This T cell receptor beta chain was profiled in a study of STAT5B mutations in CD4+ large granular lymphocyte leukemia. Study conclusions and caveats: 8/27 top patient clones versus 2/35 control clones were TRBV06-family.

Note on this clone: Its antigen is as yet unknown.

Sequencing was at survey level. Libraries were prepared by immunoSEQ multiplex PCR; TCRdb keeps only in-frame clonotypes and omits some of them. Of about 23,000 clones listed, over 60% are singletons. The CDR3 totals 13 residues. Looked up from germline, CDR1 is MNHNS and CDR2 is SASEGT. The V and J ends lost 5 bases and 2 bases respectively, with 9 bases between them. The sample was CD4+ T cells from blood buffy coats. The chain employs TRBV6-1 and TRBJ2-5; D is ambiguous. The receptor comes from a human donor in good health. CDR3 DNA sequence: TGTGCCAGCAGTCCTAGGGCTCAAGAGACCCAGTACTTC. This translates into CASSPRAQETQYF.